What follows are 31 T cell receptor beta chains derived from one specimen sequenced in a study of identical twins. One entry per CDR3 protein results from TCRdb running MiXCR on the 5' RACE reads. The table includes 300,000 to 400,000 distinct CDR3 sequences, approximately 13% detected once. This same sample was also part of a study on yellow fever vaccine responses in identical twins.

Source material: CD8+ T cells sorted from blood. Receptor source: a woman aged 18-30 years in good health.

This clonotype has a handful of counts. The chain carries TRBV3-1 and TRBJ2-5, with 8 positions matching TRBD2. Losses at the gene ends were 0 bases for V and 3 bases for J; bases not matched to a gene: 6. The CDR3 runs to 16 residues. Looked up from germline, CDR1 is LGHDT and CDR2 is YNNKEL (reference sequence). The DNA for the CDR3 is TGTGCCAGCAGCCAAGAGAGCGGGAGTTCAGAAGAGACCCAGTACTTC. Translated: CASSQESGSSEETQYF.

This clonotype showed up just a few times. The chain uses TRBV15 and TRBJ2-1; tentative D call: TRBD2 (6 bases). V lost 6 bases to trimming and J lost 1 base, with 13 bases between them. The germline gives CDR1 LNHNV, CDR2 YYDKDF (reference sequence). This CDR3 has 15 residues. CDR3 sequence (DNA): TGTGCCACCAGAACCGGCCGGGGGTCCTACAATGAGCAGTTCTTC. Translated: CATRTGRGSYNEQFF.

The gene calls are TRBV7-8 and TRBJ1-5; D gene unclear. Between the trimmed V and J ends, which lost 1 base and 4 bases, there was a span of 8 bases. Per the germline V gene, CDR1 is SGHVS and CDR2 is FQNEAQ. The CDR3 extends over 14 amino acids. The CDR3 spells CASSLGPGNQPQHF. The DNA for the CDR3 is TGTGCCAGCAGCTTAGGTCCGGGAAATCAGCCCCAGCATTTT.

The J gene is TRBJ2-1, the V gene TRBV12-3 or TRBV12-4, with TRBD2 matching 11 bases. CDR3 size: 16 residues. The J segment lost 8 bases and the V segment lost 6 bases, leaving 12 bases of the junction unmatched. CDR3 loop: CASSQGSGGAPDEQFF. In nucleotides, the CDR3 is TGTGCCAGCAGCCAAGGTAGCGGGGGGGCCCCCGATGAGCAGTTCTTC.

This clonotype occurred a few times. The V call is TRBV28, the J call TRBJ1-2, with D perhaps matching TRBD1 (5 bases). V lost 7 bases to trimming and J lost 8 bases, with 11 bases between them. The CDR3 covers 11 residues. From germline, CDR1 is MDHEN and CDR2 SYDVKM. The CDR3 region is CASTTGRGYTF. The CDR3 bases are TGTGCCAGCACTACAGGAAGGGGCTACACCTTC.

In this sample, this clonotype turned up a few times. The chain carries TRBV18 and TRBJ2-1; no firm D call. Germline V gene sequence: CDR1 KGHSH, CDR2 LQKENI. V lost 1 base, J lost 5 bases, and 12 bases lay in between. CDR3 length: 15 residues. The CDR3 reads CASSPLAAPNNEQFF. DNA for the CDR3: TGTGCCAGCTCACCACTGGCAGCGCCCAACAATGAGCAGTTCTTC.

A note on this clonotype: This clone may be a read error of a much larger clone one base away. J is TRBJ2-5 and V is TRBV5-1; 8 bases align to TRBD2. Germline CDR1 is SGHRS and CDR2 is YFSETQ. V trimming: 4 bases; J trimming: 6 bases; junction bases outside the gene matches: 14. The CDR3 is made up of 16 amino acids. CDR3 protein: CASSPSRGREEKTQYF. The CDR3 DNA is TGCGCCAGCAGCCCATCCCGCGGGCGGGAGGAAAAGACCCAGTACTTC. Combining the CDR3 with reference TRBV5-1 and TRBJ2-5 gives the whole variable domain KAGVTQTPRYLIKTRGQQVTLSCSPISGHRSVSWYQQTPGQGLQFLFEYFSETQRNKGNFPGRFSGRQFSNSRSEMNVSTLELGDSALYLCASSPSRGREEKTQYFGPGTRLLVL.

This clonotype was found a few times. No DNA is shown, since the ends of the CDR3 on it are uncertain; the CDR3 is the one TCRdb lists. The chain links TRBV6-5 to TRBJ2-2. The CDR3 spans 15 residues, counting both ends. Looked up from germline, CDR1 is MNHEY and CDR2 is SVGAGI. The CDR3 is CASSYTFGGTGELFF.

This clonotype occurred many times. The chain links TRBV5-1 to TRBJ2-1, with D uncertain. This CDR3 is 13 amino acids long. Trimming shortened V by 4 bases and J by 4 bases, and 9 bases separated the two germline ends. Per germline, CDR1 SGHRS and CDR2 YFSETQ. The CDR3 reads CASSPEIYNEQFF. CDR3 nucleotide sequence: TGCGCCAGCAGCCCCGAGATATACAATGAGCAGTTCTTC.

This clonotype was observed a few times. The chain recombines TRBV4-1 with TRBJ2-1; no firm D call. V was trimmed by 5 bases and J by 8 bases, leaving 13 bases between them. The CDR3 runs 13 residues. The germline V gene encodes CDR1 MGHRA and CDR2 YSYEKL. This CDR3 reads CASSGPSWDEQFF. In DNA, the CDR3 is TGCGCCAGCAGCGGACCCTCCTGGGATGAGCAGTTCTTC.

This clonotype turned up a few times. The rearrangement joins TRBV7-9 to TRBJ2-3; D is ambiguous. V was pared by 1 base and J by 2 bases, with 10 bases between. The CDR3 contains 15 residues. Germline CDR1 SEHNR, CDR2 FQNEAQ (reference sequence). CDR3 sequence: CASSLGPSPTDTQYF. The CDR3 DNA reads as TGTGCCAGCAGCTTAGGACCGAGTCCCACAGATACGCAGTATTTT.

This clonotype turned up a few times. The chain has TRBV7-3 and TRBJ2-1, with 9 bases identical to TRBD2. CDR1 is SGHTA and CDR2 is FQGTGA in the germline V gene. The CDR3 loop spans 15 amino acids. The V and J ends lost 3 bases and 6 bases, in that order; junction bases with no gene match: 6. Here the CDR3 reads CASSFIAGETNEQFF. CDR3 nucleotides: TGTGCCAGCAGCTTCATAGCGGGAGAGACCAATGAGCAGTTCTTC.

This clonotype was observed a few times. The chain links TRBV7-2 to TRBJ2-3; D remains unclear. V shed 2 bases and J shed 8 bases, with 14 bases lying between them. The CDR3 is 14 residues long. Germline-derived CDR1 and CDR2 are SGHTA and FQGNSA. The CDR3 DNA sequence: TGTGCCAGCAGCTTACTGTTACACTGGGGTACGCAGTATTTT. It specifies CASSLLLHWGTQYF.

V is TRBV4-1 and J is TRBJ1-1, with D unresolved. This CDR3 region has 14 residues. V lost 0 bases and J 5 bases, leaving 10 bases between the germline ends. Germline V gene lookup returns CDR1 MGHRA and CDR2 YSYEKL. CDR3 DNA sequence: TGCGCCAGCAGCCAAGACCTGGGATATACTGAAGCTTTCTTT. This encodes CASSQDLGYTEAFF.

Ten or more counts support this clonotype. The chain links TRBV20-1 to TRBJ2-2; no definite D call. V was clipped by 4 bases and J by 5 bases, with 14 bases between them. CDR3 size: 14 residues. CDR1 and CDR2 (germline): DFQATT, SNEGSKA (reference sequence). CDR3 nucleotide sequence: TGCAGTGCTACCAGTGCAGGATGGACCGGGGAGCTGTTTTTT. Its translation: CSATSAGWTGELFF.

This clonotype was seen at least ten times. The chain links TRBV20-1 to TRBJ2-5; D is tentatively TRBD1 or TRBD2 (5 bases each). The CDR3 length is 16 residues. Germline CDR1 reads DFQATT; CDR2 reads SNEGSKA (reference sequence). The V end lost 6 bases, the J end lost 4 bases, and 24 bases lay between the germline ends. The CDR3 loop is CSADPPGAVRRETQYF. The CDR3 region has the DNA TGCAGTGCCGACCCCCCCGGGGCGGTTCGTAGAGAGACCCAGTACTTC.

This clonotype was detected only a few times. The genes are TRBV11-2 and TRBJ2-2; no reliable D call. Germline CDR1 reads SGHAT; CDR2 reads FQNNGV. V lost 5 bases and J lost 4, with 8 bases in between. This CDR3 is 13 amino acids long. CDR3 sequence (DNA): TGTGCCAGCAGCCGACACTCCACCGGGGAGCTGTTTTTT. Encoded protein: CASSRHSTGELFF.

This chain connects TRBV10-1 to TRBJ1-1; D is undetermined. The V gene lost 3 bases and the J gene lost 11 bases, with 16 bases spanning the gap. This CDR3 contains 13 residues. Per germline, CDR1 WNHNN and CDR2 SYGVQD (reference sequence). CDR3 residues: CASSDVSTPWAFF. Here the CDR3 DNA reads TGCGCCAGCAGTGATGTATCGACCCCGTGGGCTTTCTTT.

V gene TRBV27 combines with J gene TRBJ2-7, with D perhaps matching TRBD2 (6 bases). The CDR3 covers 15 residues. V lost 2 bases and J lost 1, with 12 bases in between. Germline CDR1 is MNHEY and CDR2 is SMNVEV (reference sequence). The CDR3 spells CASSLGASVSYEQYF. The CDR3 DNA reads TGTGCCAGCAGTTTAGGGGCTAGCGTATCCTACGAGCAGTACTTC.

CDR3 in DNA: TGCGCCAGCAGCCAAGGGACGGAACTGTACGTC. It encodes CASSQGTELYV. The V and J genes are TRBV4-1 and TRBJ2-7; D is ambiguous. The CDR3 is made up of 11 amino acids. Trimming took off 1 base at V and 12 bases at J, with 10 bases between the two ends. Germline CDR1 reads MGHRA; CDR2 reads YSYEKL.

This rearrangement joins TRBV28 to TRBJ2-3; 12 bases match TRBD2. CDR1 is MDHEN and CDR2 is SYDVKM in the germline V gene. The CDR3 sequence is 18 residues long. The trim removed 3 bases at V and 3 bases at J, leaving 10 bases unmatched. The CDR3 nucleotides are TGTGCCAGCAGTTTCGGGCCTAGCGGGGGGGAGAGGACAGATACGCAGTATTTT. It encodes CASSFGPSGGERTDTQYF.

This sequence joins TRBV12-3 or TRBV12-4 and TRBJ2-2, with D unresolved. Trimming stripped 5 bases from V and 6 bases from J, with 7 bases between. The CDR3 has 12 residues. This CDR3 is CASSSVPGELFF. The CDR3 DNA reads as TGTGCCAGCAGTAGCGTTCCCGGGGAGCTGTTTTTT.

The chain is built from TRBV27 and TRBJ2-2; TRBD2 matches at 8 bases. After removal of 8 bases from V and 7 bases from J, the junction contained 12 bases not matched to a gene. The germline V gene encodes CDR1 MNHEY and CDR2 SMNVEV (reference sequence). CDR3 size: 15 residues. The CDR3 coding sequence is TGTGCCAGCTCTAATGGGGGACTAGTGCACGGGGAGCTGTTTTTT. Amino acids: CASSNGGLVHGELFF.

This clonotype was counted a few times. The CDR3 sequence is CASSMINRWDQSGYTF. CDR3 nucleotides: TGTGCCAGCAGTATGATTAACCGGTGGGACCAATCTGGCTACACCTTC. The V gene is TRBV12-3 or TRBV12-4, the J gene TRBJ1-2, with D possibly being TRBD1 (5 bases). The CDR3 is 16 residues long. Deletions cut 5 bases from V and 7 bases from J, with 23 bases between.

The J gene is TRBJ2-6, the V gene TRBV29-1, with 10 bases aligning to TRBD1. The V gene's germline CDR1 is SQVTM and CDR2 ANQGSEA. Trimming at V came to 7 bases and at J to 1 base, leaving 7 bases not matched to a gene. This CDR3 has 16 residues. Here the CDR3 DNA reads TGCAGCGCTCGGGACAGGGGCAGATCTGGGGCCAACGTCCTGACTTTC. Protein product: CSARDRGRSGANVLTF.

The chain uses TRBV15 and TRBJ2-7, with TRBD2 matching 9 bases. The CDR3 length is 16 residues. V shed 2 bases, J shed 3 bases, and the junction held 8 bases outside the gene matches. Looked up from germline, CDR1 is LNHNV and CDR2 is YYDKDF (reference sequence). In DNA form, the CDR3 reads TGTGCCACCAGCAGACCCCTAGCGGGGTCTCTCTACGAGCAGTACTTC. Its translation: CATSRPLAGSLYEQYF.

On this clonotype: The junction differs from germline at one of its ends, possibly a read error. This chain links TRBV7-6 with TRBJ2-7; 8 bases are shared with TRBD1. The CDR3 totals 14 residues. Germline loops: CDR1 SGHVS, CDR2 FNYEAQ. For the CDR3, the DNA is TGTGACAGCAGCCATGCGACAGGGGACTACGAGCAGTACTTC. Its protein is CDSSHATGDYEQYF.

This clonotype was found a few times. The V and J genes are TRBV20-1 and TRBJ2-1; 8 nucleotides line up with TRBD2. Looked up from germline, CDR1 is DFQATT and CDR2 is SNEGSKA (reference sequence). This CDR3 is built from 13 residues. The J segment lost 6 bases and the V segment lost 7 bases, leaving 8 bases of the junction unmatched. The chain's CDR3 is CSVGRGETNEQFF. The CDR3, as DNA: TGCAGTGTCGGGCGGGGGGAAACCAATGAGCAGTTCTTC.

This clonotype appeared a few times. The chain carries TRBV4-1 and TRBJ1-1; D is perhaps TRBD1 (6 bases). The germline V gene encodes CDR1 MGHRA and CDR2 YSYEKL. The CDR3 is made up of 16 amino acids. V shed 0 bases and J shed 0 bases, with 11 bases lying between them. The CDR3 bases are TGCGCCAGCAGCCAAGAAGACAGGTCTGTGAACACTGAAGCTTTCTTT. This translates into CASSQEDRSVNTEAFF.

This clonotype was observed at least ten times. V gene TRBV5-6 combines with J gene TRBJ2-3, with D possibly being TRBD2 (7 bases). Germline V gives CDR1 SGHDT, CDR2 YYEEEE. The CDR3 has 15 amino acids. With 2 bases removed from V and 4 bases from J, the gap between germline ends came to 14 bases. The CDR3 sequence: CASSLARGGADTQYF. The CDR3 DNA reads TGTGCCAGCAGCTTAGCCAGGGGAGGGGCAGATACGCAGTATTTT. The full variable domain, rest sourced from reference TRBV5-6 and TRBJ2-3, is DAGVTQSPTHLIKTRGQQVTLRCSPKSGHDTVSWYQQALGQGPQFIFQYYEEEERQRGNFPDRFSGHQFPNYSSELNVNALLLGDSALYLCASSLARGGADTQYFGPGTRLTVL.

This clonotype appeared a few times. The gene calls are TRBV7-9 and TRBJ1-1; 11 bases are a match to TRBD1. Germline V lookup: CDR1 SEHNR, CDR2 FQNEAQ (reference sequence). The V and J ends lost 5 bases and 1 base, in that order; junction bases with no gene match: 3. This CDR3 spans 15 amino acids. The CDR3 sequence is CASSRGQGANTEAFF. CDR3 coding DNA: TGTGCCAGCAGCAGAGGACAGGGGGCGAACACTGAAGCTTTCTTT.